This passage covers 30 T cell receptor beta chains from one sample sequenced in a study of chemoradiotherapy in HPV16-positive cancers. TCRdb keeps only in-frame clones here, not all; method: immunoSEQ multiplex PCR. The sample consists of roughly 25,000 clones, approximately 93% of them appearing once. Collection of the sample occurred from a patient who underwent chemoradiotherapy. The receptor set was obtained from a human donor with HPV-associated anogenital cancer.

The gene calls are TRBV5-1 and TRBJ1-1, with a weak D call TRBD1 (5 bases). V shed 4 bases and J shed 0 bases, with 7 bases lying between them. CDR3 length: 13 residues. Germline-derived CDR1 and CDR2 are SGHRS and YFSETQ. The CDR3 coding sequence is TGCGCCAGCAGCGAACAGGTGAACACTGAAGCTTTCTTT. Residues: CASSEQVNTEAFF. Full variable domain (missing parts from reference TRBV5-1 and TRBJ1-1): KAGVTQTPRYLIKTRGQQVTLSCSPISGHRSVSWYQQTPGQGLQFLFEYFSETQRNKGNFPGRFSGRQFSNSRSEMNVSTLELGDSALYLCASSEQVNTEAFFGQGTRLTVV.

The rearrangement links TRBV29-1 to TRBJ2-7, with 7 bases fitting TRBD2. The CDR3 sequence is 11 residues long. From germline, CDR1 is SQVTM and CDR2 ANQGSEA. V dropped 2 bases and J dropped 10; count of bases not matched to a gene: 5. Written as DNA, the CDR3 is TGCAGCGTTGAATACGGGAGGCGCCAGTACTTC. It is translated as CSVEYGRRQYF.

V usage is TRBV7-2 and J usage is TRBJ1-2; D ambiguous. Trimming took off 7 bases at V and 1 base at J, with 13 bases between the two ends. The length of the CDR3 is 14 residues. Germline V gives CDR1 SGHTA, CDR2 FQGNSA. CDR3 sequence (DNA): TGTGCCAGCACCTCTGGGCACCTTAACTATGGCTACACCTTC. It encodes CASTSGHLNYGYTF.

This chain uses TRBV9 with TRBJ2-1; D is uncertain. This CDR3 is 16 amino acids long. In germline, CDR1 is SGDLS, CDR2 YYNGEE. V was shortened by 0 bases and J by 2 bases, with 12 bases between the two germline ends. The CDR3 DNA is TGTGCCAGCAGCGTAGTGGCAGGTTCACCCTACAATGAGCAGTTCTTC. It specifies CASSVVAGSPYNEQFF.

The V call is TRBV28, the J call TRBJ1-5; 7 bases agree with TRBD1. In germline, CDR1 is MDHEN, CDR2 SYDVKM. V shed 3 bases, J shed 3 bases, and the junction held 8 bases outside the gene matches. The CDR3 has 16 amino acids. The CDR3 loop is CASSFYRQGFNQPQHF. In nucleotides, the CDR3 is TGTGCCAGCAGTTTCTACAGACAGGGTTTCAATCAGCCCCAGCATTTT.

J is TRBJ2-7 and V is TRBV19; D is uncertain. The V gene lost 2 bases and the J gene lost 3 bases, with 8 bases spanning the gap. The CDR3 is 13 amino acids. Looked up from germline, CDR1 is LNHDA and CDR2 is SQIVND (reference sequence). The CDR3 DNA reads as TGTGCCAGTAGTATACGGCCGGACTACGAGCAGTACTTC. It specifies CASSIRPDYEQYF.

The genes are TRBV5-8 and TRBJ1-5; a possible D gene is TRBD1 (5 bases). Germline CDR1 is SGHTS and CDR2 is YDEGEE. Trimming removed 3 bases at V and 2 bases at J, with 9 bases between. CDR3 length: 14 amino acids. DNA of the CDR3: TGTGCCAGCAGCTCGGGAGGGGGCAATCAGCCCCAGCATTTT. Protein: CASSSGGGNQPQHF.

The rearrangement links TRBV9 to TRBJ1-2; D uncertain. Trimming took 0 bases from V and 2 from J, leaving 8 bases between them. CDR3 length: 14 amino acids. Germline V CDR1 and CDR2: SGDLS, YYNGEE. For the CDR3, the DNA is TGTGCCAGCAGCGTAGTCCCAGGAAACTATGGCTACACCTTC. Protein: CASSVVPGNYGYTF.

The gene calls are TRBV20-1 and TRBJ2-5; D remains unclear. The CDR3 has 10 amino acids. CDR1 DFQATT and CDR2 SNEGSKA come from the germline V gene (reference sequence). The germline V and J ends were trimmed by 3 bases and 5 bases, with 4 bases remaining between them. CDR3 loop: CSARRETQYF. DNA of the CDR3: TGCAGTGCTAGGCGGGAGACCCAGTACTTC.

The chain recombines TRBV6-6 with TRBJ2-3; D not resolved. Germline V lookup: CDR1 MNHNY, CDR2 SVGAGI (reference sequence). The CDR3 extends over 12 amino acids. V lost 7 bases and J 3 bases, leaving 8 bases between the germline ends. CDR3 loop: CASTLGTDTQYF. The CDR3 nucleotides are TGTGCCAGCACCCTCGGGACAGATACGCAGTATTTT.

The CDR3 DNA is TGTGCCAGCAGCTTAACGGGCCTACAGGGCATGAACACTGAAGCTTTCTTT. This encodes CASSLTGLQGMNTEAFF. V usage is TRBV7-3 and J usage is TRBJ1-1; the D gene is possibly TRBD1 (6 bases). Deletions cut 0 bases from V and 0 bases from J, with 14 bases between. The CDR3 runs 17 residues. CDR1 and CDR2 from the germline V gene are SGHTA and FQGTGA.

The chain combines TRBV18 with TRBJ1-6, with D maybe TRBD1 (6 bases). The germline V and J ends were trimmed by 2 bases and 7 bases, with 18 bases remaining between them. There are 17 residues in the CDR3. The germline V gene encodes CDR1 KGHSH and CDR2 LQKENI. The CDR3 spells CASSPGTPARSNSPLHF. As DNA, the CDR3 is TGTGCCAGCTCACCAGGGACACCCGCTAGGTCAAATTCACCCCTCCACTTT.

V gene TRBV2 combines with J gene TRBJ1-4; weak D call: TRBD1 (5 bases). Germline values: CDR1 SNHLY, CDR2 FYNNEI. The V and J ends lost 7 bases and 1 base respectively, with 13 bases between them. This CDR3 spans 15 amino acids. CDR3 protein: CASIPAGGTNEKLFF. The CDR3 DNA follows: TGTGCCAGCATCCCGGCGGGGGGAACTAATGAAAAACTGTTTTTT.

The V call is TRBV5-1, the J call TRBJ2-4; D uncertain. This CDR3 contains 15 residues. V lost 3 bases, J lost 5 bases, and 15 bases lay in between. Germline V lookup: CDR1 SGHRS, CDR2 YFSETQ. The CDR3 region has the DNA TGCGCCAGCAGCTCGAATCCGGGCCCCGAAAACATTCAGTACTTC. It codes for CASSSNPGPENIQYF. The complete variable domain, with remaining parts taken from reference TRBV5-1 and TRBJ2-4, reads KAGVTQTPRYLIKTRGQQVTLSCSPISGHRSVSWYQQTPGQGLQFLFEYFSETQRNKGNFPGRFSGRQFSNSRSEMNVSTLELGDSALYLCASSSNPGPENIQYFGAGTRLSVL.

The rearrangement uses TRBV27 and TRBJ2-7, with TRBD2 matching over 7 bases. V shed 5 bases and J 2 bases; nucleotides not matched to a gene: 12. Germline lookup yields CDR1 MNHEY and CDR2 SMNVEV (reference sequence). The CDR3 loop spans 16 amino acids. The CDR3 nucleotides read TGTGCCAGCAGTCTGAATGTAGCGGGCGAAGCCTACGAGCAGTACTTC. Its translation is CASSLNVAGEAYEQYF.

This sequence joins TRBV7-3 and TRBJ1-2; weak D call: TRBD1 (5 bases). The CDR3 contains 16 residues. Between the trimmed V and J ends, which lost 1 base and 8 bases, there was a span of 20 bases. The germline gives CDR1 SGHTA, CDR2 FQGTGA. The CDR3 spells CASSLNPTGPLEGYTF. CDR3 DNA: TGTGCCAGCAGCTTAAACCCGACGGGGCCCCTGGAAGGCTACACCTTC.

This clone was seen only once. V gene TRBV9 combines with J gene TRBJ2-5; 8 bases fit TRBD2. Trimming at V came to 2 bases and at J to 1 base, leaving 7 bases not matched to a gene. Germline V gene sequence: CDR1 SGDLS, CDR2 YYNGEE. The CDR3 contains 16 residues. CDR3 bases: TGTGCCAGCAGCGTGAGCCAAGCGGGGGCCCAAGAGACCCAGTACTTC. It encodes CASSVSQAGAQETQYF.

This chain links TRBV5-1 with TRBJ2-7; tentatively, D is TRBD1 or TRBD2 (5 bases each). There are 15 residues in the CDR3. The germline CDR1 and CDR2 sequences are SGHRS and YFSETQ. The V and J ends lost 0 bases and 1 base respectively, with 11 bases between them. The chain's CDR3 is CASSLGGPSSYEQYF. DNA of the CDR3: TGCGCCAGCAGCTTGGGGGGACCCAGTTCCTACGAGCAGTACTTC.

This chain joins TRBV18 and TRBJ1-2; unclear D gene. The CDR3 contains 15 residues. V gave up 0 bases and J gave up 7 bases, with 15 bases separating them. Germline CDR1 and CDR2: KGHSH and LQKENI. The DNA of the CDR3 is TGTGCCAGCTCACCACCCACGACGCCTCTGAGTGGCTACACCTTC. Protein: CASSPPTTPLSGYTF.

The chain has TRBV27 and TRBJ2-6; 9 nucleotides align to TRBD1. V lost 5 bases to trimming and J lost 0 bases; unmatched junction nucleotides: 11. CDR1 MNHEY and CDR2 SMNVEV come from the germline V gene (reference sequence). The CDR3 spans 19 residues. The CDR3 nucleotides read TGTGCCAGCAGTCGGGACAGGGCGCGTGGATTCTCTGGGGCCAACGTCCTGACTTTC. It yields the protein CASSRDRARGFSGANVLTF.

V usage is TRBV5-8 and J usage is TRBJ2-7; D is undetermined. Germline CDR1 SGHTS, CDR2 YDEGEE. V gave up 2 bases and J gave up 3 bases, with 9 bases separating them. The CDR3 runs to 13 residues. The CDR3 bases are TGTGCCAGCAGCTTTAACGATATCTACGAGCAGTACTTC. It is translated as CASSFNDIYEQYF.

The rearrangement joins TRBV27 to TRBJ1-1; 9 positions agree with TRBD1. V was clipped by 5 bases and J by 6 bases; unmatched bases: 4. This CDR3 comprises 13 residues. The germline CDR1 and CDR2 sequences are MNHEY and SMNVEV (reference sequence). This chain's CDR3 is CASSGTGLSEAFF. DNA for the CDR3: TGTGCCAGCAGTGGGACAGGGCTGTCTGAAGCTTTCTTT.

Here the CDR3 reads CASSSGLAGASDTQYF. CDR3 nucleotides: TGTGCCAGCAGTTCCGGACTAGCGGGAGCATCAGATACGCAGTATTTT. This chain uses TRBV6-5 with TRBJ2-3; 13 bases map to TRBD2. This CDR3 contains 16 residues. J lost 4 bases, V lost 4 bases, and 5 bases had no gene match. Germline V gene sequence: CDR1 MNHEY, CDR2 SVGAGI.

The table lists this clone with a count of one. The chain links TRBV7-9 to TRBJ1-5; D unclear. Germline-derived CDR1 and CDR2 are SEHNR and FQNEAQ (reference sequence). The CDR3 extends over 11 amino acids. V was trimmed by 4 bases and J by 9 bases, leaving 7 bases between them. The CDR3 DNA reads as TGTGCCAGCAGCTCTACGGGGCCCCAGCATTTT. Translation: CASSSTGPQHF.

J is TRBJ2-7 and V is TRBV5-1; D ambiguous. Germline V gene data show CDR1 as SGHRS and CDR2 as YFSETQ. V shed 0 bases and J shed 2 bases, with 6 bases lying between them. This CDR3 has 13 amino acids. The CDR3 loop is CASSLASPYEQYF. The CDR3 DNA follows: TGCGCCAGCAGCTTGGCCAGTCCCTACGAGCAGTACTTC.

The table lists this clone with a few counts. The V call is TRBV19, the J call TRBJ2-5; D call uncertain. The CDR3 is 16 residues long. CDR1 and CDR2 (germline): LNHDA, SQIVND (reference sequence). The V and J ends lost 5 bases and 2 bases respectively, with 18 bases between them. CDR3 in amino acids: CASSHTSGTTQETQYF. The CDR3 nucleotides are TGTGCCAGTAGTCACACATCGGGCACGACTCAAGAGACCCAGTACTTC.

The chain has TRBV7-9 and TRBJ1-5, with D perhaps TRBD1 (5 bases). In germline, CDR1 is SEHNR, CDR2 FQNEAQ (reference sequence). CDR3 length equals 15 residues. Trimming removed 1 base from V and 7 bases from J, with 14 bases in between. The CDR3 DNA reads TGTGCCAGCAGCTTAGGGGGGGTTCGGAGCCAGCCCCAGCATTTT. Its protein product is CASSLGGVRSQPQHF. The variable domain in full, with the rest retrieved from reference TRBV7-9 and TRBJ1-5, is DTGVSQNPRHKITKRGQNVTFRCDPISEHNRLYWYRQTLGQGPEFLTYFQNEAQLEKSRLLSDRFSAERPKGSFSTLEIQRTEQGDSAMYLCASSLGGVRSQPQHFGDGTRLSIL.

This chain joins TRBV6-5 and TRBJ2-7; D gene unclear. Germline CDR1 and CDR2: MNHEY and SVGAGI. Trimming shortened V by 5 bases and J by 6 bases, and 14 bases separated the two germline ends. The CDR3 contains 13 residues. CDR3 sequence reads: CASSRMGIREQYF. In nucleotides, the CDR3 is TGTGCCAGCAGTCGAATGGGGATACGCGAGCAGTACTTC.

This sequence joins TRBV19 and TRBJ1-2; weak D call: TRBD1 (6 bases). CDR1 and CDR2 from the germline V gene are LNHDA and SQIVND (reference sequence). The CDR3 is 15 amino acids. V was cut by 9 bases and J by 1 base, with 18 bases left in between. In DNA, the CDR3 is TGTGCCAGCAATCTACGGGACACCGTTAACTATGGCTACACCTTC. This codes for CASNLRDTVNYGYTF.

The V and J genes are TRBV5-1 and TRBJ2-3; 7 positions match TRBD2. This CDR3 comprises 15 residues. The V gene end was trimmed by 0 bases and the J gene end by 4 bases; junction bases not matched to a gene: 5. CDR1 is SGHRS and CDR2 is YFSETQ in the germline V gene. The DNA for the CDR3 is TGCGCCAGCAGCTTGGCCCCTAGCGGCGCAGATACGCAGTATTTT. Residues: CASSLAPSGADTQYF.